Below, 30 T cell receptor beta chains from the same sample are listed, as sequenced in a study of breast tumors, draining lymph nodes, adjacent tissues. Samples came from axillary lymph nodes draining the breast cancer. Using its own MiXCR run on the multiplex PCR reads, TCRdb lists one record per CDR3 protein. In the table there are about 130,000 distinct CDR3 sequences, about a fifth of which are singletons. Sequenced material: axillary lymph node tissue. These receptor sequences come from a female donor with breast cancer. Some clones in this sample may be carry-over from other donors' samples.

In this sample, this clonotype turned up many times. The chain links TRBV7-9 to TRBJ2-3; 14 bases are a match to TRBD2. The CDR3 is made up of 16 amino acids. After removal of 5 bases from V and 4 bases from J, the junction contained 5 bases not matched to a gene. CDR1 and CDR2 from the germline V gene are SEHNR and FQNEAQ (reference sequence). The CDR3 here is CASSRGTSGSADTQYF. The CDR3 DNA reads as TGTGCCAGCAGCCGAGGGACTAGCGGGAGCGCAGATACGCAGTATTTT.

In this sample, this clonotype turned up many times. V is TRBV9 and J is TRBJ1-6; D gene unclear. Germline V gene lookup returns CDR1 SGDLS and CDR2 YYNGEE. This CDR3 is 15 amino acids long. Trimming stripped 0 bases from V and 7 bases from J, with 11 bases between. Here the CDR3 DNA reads TGTGCCAGCAGCGTAGGTGCAGTTGTCAATTCACCCCTCCACTTT. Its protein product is CASSVGAVVNSPLHF.

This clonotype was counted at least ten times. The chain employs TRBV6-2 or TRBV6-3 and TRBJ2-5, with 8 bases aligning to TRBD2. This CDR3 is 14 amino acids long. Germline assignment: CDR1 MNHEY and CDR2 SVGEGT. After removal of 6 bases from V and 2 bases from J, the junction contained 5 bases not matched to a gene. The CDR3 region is CASSRSGNQETQYF. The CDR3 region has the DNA TGTGCCAGCAGCCGTAGCGGGAATCAAGAGACCCAGTACTTC.

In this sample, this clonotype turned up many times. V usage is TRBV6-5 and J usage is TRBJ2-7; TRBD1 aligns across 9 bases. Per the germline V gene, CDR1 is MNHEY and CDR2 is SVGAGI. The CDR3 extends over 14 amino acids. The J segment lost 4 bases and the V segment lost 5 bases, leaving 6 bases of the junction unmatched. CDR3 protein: CASSRLQGAYEQYF. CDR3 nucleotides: TGTGCCAGCAGTAGACTACAGGGGGCTTACGAGCAGTACTTC.

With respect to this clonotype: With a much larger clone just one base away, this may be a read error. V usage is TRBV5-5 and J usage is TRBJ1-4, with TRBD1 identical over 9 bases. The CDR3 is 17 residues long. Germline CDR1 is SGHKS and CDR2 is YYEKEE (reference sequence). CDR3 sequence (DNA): TGTGCCAGCAAAAAGACGGACAGGGGAGCAACTAATGAAAAACTGGTTTTT. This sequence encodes CASKKTDRGATNEKLVF.

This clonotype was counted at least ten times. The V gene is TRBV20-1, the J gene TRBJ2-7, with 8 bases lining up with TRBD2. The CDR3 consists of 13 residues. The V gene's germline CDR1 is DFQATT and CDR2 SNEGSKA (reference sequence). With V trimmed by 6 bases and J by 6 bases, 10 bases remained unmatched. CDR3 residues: CSASGGRLGEQYF. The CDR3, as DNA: TGCAGTGCCAGCGGCGGGAGGCTTGGCGAGCAGTACTTC.

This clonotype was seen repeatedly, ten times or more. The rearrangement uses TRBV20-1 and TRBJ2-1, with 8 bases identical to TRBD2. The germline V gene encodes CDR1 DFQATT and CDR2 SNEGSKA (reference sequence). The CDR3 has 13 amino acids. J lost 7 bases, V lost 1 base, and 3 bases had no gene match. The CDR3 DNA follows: TGCAGTGCTAGAGGCGGGAGGTTAAATGAGCAGTTCTTC. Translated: CSARGGRLNEQFF.

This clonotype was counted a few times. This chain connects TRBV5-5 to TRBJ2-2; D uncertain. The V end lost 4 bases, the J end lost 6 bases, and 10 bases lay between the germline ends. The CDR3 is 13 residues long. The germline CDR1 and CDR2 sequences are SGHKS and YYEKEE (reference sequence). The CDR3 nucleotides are TGTGCCAGCAGCACAGACTGGGCCGGGGAGCTGTTTTTT. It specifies CASSTDWAGELFF.

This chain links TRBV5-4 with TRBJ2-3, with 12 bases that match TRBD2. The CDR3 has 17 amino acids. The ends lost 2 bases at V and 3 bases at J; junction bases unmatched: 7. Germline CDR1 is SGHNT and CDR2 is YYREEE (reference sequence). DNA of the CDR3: TGTGCCAGCAGCTTAAAGCTAGCGGGAGGGGGAACAGATACGCAGTATTTT. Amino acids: CASSLKLAGGGTDTQYF.

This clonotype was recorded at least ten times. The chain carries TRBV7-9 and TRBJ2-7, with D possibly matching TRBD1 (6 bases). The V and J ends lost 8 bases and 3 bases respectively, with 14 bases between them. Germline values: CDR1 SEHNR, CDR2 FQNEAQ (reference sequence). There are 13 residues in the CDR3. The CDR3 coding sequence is TGTGCCAGCCCCGGGACATCCCACTACGAGCAGTACTTC. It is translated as CASPGTSHYEQYF.

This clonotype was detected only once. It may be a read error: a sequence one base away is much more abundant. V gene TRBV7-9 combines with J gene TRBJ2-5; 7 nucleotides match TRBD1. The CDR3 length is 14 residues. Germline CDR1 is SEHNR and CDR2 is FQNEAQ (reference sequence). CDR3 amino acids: CASSTRGLGETQCF. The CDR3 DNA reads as TGTGCCAGCAGCACAAGGGGGCTCGGTGAGACCCAGTGCTTC.

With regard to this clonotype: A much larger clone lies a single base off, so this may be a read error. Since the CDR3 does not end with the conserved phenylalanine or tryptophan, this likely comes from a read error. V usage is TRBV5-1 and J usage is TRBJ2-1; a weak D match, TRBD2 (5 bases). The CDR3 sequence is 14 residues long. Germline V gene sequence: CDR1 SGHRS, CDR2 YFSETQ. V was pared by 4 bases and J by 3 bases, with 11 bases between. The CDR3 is CASSPAEIYNEQFL. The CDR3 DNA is TGCGCCAGCAGCCCAGCGGAGATCTACAATGAGCAGTTCCTC.

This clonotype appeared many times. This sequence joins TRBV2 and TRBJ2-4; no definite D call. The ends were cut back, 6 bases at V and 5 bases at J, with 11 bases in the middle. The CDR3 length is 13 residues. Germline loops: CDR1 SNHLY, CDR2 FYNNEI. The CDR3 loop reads CASRVGTENIQYF. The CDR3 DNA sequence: TGTGCCAGCAGAGTAGGAACAGAAAACATTCAGTACTTC.

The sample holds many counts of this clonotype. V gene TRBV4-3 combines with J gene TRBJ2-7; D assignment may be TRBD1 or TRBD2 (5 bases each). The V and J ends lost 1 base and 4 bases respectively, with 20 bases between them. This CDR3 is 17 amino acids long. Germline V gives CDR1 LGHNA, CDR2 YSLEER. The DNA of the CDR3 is TGCGCCAGCAGCCAAGCCCTGGGAAGCGGAAAGGGGTACGAGCAGTACTTC. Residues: CASSQALGSGKGYEQYF.

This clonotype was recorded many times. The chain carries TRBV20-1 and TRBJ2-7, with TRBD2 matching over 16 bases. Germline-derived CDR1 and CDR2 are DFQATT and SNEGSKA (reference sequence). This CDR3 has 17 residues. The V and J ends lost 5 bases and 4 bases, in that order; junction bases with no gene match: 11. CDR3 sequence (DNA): TGCAGTGCTGGGGGGACTAGCGGGAGGGTCATGGCATACGAGCAGTACTTC. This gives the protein CSAGGTSGRVMAYEQYF.

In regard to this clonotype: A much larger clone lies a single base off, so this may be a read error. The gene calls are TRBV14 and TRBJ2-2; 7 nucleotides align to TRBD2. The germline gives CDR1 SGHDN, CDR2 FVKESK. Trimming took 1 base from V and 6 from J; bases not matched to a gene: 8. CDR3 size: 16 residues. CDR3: CASSQGPGRGAGELFF. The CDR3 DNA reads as TGTGCCAGCAGCCAAGGCCCGGGCCGGGGGGCCGGGGAGCTGTTTTTT.

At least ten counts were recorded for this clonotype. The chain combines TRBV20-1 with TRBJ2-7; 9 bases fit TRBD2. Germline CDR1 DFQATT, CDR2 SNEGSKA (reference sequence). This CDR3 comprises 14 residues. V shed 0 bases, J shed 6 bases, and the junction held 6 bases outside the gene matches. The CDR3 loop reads CSARDLAGPSEQYF. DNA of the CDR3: TGCAGTGCTAGAGATCTAGCGGGACCATCCGAGCAGTACTTC.

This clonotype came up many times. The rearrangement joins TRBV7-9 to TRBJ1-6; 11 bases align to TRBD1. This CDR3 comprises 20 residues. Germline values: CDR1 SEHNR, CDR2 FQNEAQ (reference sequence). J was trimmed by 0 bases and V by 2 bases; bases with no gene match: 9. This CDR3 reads CASSLSDRGREGSYNSPLHF. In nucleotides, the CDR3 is TGTGCCAGCAGCTTATCGGACAGGGGGCGCGAGGGCTCCTATAATTCACCCCTCCACTTT.

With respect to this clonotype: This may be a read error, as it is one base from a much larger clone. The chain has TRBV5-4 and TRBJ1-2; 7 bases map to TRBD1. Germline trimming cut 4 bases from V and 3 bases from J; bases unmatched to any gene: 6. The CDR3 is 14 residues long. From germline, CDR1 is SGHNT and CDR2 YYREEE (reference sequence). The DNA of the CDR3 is TGTGCCAGCAGCCTCCTCACAGGGGACTATGGCTACACCTTC. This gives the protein CASSLLTGDYGYTF.

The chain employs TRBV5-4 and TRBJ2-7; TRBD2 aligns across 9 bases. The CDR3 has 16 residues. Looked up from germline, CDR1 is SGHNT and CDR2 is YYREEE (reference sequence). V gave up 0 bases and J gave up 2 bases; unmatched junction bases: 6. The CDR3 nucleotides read TGTGCCAGCAGCTTGGGAGGTAGCGGGAGAACCTACGAGCAGTACTTC. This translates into CASSLGGSGRTYEQYF. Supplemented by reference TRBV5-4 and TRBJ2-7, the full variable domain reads ETGVTQSPTHLIKTRGQQVTLRCSSQSGHNTVSWYQQALGQGPQFIFQYYREEENGRGNFPPRFSGLQFPNYSSELNVNALELDDSALYLCASSLGGSGRTYEQYFGPGTRLTVT.

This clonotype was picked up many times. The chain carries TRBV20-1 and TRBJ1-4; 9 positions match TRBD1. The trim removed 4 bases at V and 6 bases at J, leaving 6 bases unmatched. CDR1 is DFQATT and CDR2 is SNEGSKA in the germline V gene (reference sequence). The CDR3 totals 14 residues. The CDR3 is CSAKGGQGYEKLFF. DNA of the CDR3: TGCAGTGCTAAGGGGGGACAGGGATATGAAAAACTGTTTTTT.

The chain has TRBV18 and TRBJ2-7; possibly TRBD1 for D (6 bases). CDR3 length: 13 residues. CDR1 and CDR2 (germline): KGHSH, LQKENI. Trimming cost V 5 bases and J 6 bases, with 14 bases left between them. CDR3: CASSRQEISEQYF. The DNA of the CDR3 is TGTGCCAGCTCAAGACAGGAAATTTCCGAGCAGTACTTC.

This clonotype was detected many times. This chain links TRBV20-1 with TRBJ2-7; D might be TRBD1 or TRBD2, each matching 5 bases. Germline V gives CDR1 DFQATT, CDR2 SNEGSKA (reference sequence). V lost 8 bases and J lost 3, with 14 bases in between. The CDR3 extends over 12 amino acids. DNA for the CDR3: TGCAGTCCCGGGGCAGGGAACTACGAGCAGTACTTC. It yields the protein CSPGAGNYEQYF.

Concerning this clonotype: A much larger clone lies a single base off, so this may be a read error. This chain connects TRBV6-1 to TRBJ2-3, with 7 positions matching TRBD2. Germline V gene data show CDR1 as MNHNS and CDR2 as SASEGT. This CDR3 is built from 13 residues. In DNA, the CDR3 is TGTGCCAGCACCCCACGGGGGGACGGCCCGCAGTGTTTT. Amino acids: CASTPRGDGPQCF.

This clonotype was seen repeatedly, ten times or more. CDR3 sequence reads: CASSQDPRQPQHF. DNA of the CDR3: TGTGCCAGCAGCCAAGATCCCCGTCAGCCCCAGCATTTT. The chain carries TRBV4-2 and TRBJ1-5, with unresolved D. Germline V gives CDR1 LGHNA, CDR2 YNFKEQ. V was pared by 0 bases and J by 6 bases, with 6 bases between. This CDR3 contains 13 residues.

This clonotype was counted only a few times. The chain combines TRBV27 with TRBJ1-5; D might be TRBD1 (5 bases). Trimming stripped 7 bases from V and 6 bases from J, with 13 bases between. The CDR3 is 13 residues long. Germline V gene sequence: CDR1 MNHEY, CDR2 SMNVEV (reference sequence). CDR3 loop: CASKRGVGQPQHF. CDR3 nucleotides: TGTGCCAGCAAACGGGGGGTCGGTCAGCCCCAGCATTTT.

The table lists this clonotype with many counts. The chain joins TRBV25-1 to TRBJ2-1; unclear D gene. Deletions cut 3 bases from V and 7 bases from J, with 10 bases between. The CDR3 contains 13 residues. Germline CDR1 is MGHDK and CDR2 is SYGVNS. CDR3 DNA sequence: TGTGCCAGCAGTGAGTTTGGAGAAAATGAGCAGTTCTTC. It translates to CASSEFGENEQFF.

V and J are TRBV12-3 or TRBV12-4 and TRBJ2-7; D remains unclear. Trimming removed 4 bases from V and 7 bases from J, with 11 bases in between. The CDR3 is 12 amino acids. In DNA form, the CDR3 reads TGTGCCAGCAGTTCTTCCCCCTTAGAGCAGTACTTC. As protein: CASSSSPLEQYF.

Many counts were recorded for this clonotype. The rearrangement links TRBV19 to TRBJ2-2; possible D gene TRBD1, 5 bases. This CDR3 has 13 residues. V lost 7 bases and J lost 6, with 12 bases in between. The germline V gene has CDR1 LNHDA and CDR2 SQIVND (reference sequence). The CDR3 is CASTRQFSGELFF. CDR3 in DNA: TGTGCCAGTACCAGACAGTTTTCCGGGGAGCTGTTTTTT.

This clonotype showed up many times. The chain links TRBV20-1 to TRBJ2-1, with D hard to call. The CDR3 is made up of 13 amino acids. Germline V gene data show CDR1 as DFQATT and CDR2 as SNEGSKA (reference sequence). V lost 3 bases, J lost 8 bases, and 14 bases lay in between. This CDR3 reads CSARMDPIDEQFF. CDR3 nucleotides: TGCAGTGCTAGGATGGACCCCATCGATGAGCAGTTCTTC.